The 10 T cell receptor beta chains in this list originate from one sample, sequenced in a study of technical replicates of blood from several donors (dated by TCRdb to 2017 to 2019). Library creation used the immunoSEQ multiplex PCR assay. TCRdb stores this immuneACCESS table with in-frame sequences only. Part of the clones is absent; in the studies checked, under half of the shortfall reflects unresolved V genes, and no reason is known for the rest. The sample table contains about 93,000 clones; only one count was recorded for nearly 97% of them. The ten largest make up 0.25% to 0.3% of the sample. Sample: T cells isolated from PBMCs. These receptors were collected from a human donor in good health.

This sequence joins TRBV7-8 and TRBJ2-7; 7 bases map to TRBD1. CDR1 and CDR2 from the germline V gene are SGHVS and FQNEAQ. The J segment lost 2 bases and the V segment lost 4 bases, leaving 8 bases of the junction unmatched. The CDR3 sequence is 15 residues long. CDR3 protein: CASSYGSQGAYEQYF. The CDR3 DNA sequence: TGTGCCAGCAGCTACGGTAGCCAGGGGGCCTACGAGCAGTACTTC.

The chain links TRBV19 to TRBJ2-7; TRBD1 matches 11 bases. The CDR3 extends over 15 amino acids. Trimming removed 6 bases from V and 3 bases from J; junction bases left unmatched: 7. The germline V gene has CDR1 LNHDA and CDR2 SQIVND (reference sequence). The CDR3 region is CASSNAGTGGYEQYF. The CDR3 nucleotides are TGTGCCAGTAGCAATGCCGGGACAGGGGGCTACGAGCAGTACTTC. Using reference TRBV19 and TRBJ2-7 for the parts outside the CDR3, the full variable domain is DGGITQSPKYLFRKEGQNVTLSCEQNLNHDAMYWYRQDPGQGLRLIYYSQIVNDFQKGDIAEGYSVSREKKESFPLTVTSAQKNPTAFYLCASSNAGTGGYEQYFGPGTRLTVT.

V gene TRBV12-5 combines with J gene TRBJ2-1, with D possibly TRBD2 on 6 matching bases. Trimming left V 0 bases short and J 10 bases short, with 7 bases between. The CDR3 covers 12 residues. Germline values: CDR1 LGHNT, CDR2 FRNRAP. The CDR3 reads CASGLVGGEQFF. The CDR3 DNA follows: TGTGCTAGTGGTTTGGTAGGAGGGGAGCAGTTCTTC.

The J gene is TRBJ2-7, the V gene TRBV19; tentatively, D is TRBD1 (6 bases). The CDR3 is made up of 17 amino acids. V shed 1 base and J shed 0 bases, with 16 bases lying between them. The V gene's germline CDR1 is LNHDA and CDR2 SQIVND (reference sequence). Here the CDR3 DNA reads TGTGCCAGTAGTATAGGTTCGACAGGCTCCTACTCCTACGAGCAGTACTTC. This sequence encodes CASSIGSTGSYSYEQYF.

The chain links TRBV5-6 to TRBJ2-3; 8 bases are shared with TRBD2. V lost 4 bases to trimming and J lost 5 bases; unmatched junction nucleotides: 6. Germline V gene lookup returns CDR1 SGHDT and CDR2 YYEEEE. This CDR3 spans 14 amino acids. The CDR3 reads CASSEAGARDTQYF. The CDR3 DNA follows: TGTGCCAGCAGCGAAGCGGGGGCGAGAGATACGCAGTATTTT.

V usage is TRBV14 and J usage is TRBJ2-1; 7 bases line up with TRBD2. Germline-derived CDR1 and CDR2 are SGHDN and FVKESK. V gave up 5 bases and J gave up 5 bases; unmatched junction bases: 15. This CDR3 is built from 17 residues. CDR3 DNA: TGTGCCAGCAGCTCCGGGACTACCAGAGTGCAGGACAATGAGCAGTTCTTC. As protein: CASSSGTTRVQDNEQFF.

This clone was recorded only once. The chain is built from TRBV5-8 and TRBJ2-7; 9 nucleotides agree with TRBD1. The CDR3 runs to 14 residues. Trimming cost V 0 bases and J 4 bases; bases outside gene matches: 2. Per the germline V gene, CDR1 is SGHTS and CDR2 is YDEGEE. For the CDR3, the DNA is TGTGCCAGCAGCTTGGGACAGGGGGGTTACGAGCAGTACTTC. The encoded protein is CASSLGQGGYEQYF.

This clone was counted between two and nine times. This chain links TRBV9 with TRBJ2-7, with TRBD2 matching over 16 bases. This CDR3 has 19 amino acids. Losses at the gene ends were 4 bases for V and 1 base for J; bases not matched to a gene: 11. Germline V gene sequence: CDR1 SGDLS, CDR2 YYNGEE. The chain's CDR3 is CASSPRSGLAGGPSYEQYF. The CDR3, as DNA: TGTGCCAGCAGCCCTAGGTCGGGACTAGCGGGAGGGCCATCCTACGAGCAGTACTTC.

The gene calls are TRBV29-1 and TRBJ2-1; 8 bases line up with TRBD1. This CDR3 comprises 12 residues. The germline gives CDR1 SQVTM, CDR2 ANQGSEA. The CDR3 loop reads CRGQGSYNEQFF. CDR3 coding DNA: TGCAGAGGACAGGGCTCCTACAATGAGCAGTTCTTC.

The J gene is TRBJ1-3, the V gene TRBV2; 8 nucleotides line up with TRBD1. This CDR3 spans 13 amino acids. The germline CDR1 and CDR2 sequences are SNHLY and FYNNEI. With 6 bases clipped from V and 7 bases from J, the junction kept 5 bases outside the gene matches. The CDR3 here is CASRRDRGNTIYF. CDR3 coding DNA: TGTGCCAGCAGACGAGACAGGGGTAACACCATATATTTT.